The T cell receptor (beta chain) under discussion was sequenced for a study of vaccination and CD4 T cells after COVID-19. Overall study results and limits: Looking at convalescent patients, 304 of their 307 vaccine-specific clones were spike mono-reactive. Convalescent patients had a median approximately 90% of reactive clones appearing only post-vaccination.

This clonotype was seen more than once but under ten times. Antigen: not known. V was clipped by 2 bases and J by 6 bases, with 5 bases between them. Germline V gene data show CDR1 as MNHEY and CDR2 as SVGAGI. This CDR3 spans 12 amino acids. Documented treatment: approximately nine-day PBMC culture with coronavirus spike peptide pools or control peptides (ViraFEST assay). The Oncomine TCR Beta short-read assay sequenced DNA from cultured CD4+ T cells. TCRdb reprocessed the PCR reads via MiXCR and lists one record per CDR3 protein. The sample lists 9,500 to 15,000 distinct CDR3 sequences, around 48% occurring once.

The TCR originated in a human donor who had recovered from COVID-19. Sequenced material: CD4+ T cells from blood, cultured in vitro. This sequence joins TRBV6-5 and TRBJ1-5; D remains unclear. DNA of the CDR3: TGTGCCAGCAGTTACCCGGTTCAGCCCCAGCATTTT. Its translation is CASSYPVQPQHF.